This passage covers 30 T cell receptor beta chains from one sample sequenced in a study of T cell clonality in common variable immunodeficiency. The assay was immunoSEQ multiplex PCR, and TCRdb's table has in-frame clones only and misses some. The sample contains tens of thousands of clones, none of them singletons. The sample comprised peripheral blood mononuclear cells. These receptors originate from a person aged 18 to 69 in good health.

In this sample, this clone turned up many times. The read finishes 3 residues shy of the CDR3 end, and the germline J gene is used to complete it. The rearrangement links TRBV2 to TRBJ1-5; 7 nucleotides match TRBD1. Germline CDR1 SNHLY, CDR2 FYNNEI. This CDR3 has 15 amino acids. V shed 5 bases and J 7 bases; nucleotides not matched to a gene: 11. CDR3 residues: CASSKLQGSGQPQHF. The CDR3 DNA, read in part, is TGTGCCAGCAGTAAGCTACAGGGGTCGGGACAGCCC.

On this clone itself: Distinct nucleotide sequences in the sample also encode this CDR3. CDR3 DNA, as far as it was read: TGTGCCAGCAGCGTCGGACAGGGGAGCTCTGGAAACACC. It yields the protein CASSVGQGSSGNT. The full CDR3 protein reads CASSVGQGSSGNTIYF. J is TRBJ1-3 and V is TRBV7-6; 9 nucleotides line up with TRBD1. The read halts 3 residues ahead of the CDR3 end, with the missing end drawn from the germline J gene. The germline V gene has CDR1 SGHVS and CDR2 FNYEAQ. The CDR3 extends over 16 amino acids. J lost 0 bases, V lost 5 bases, and 5 bases had no gene match. Full variable domain (missing parts from reference TRBV7-6 and TRBJ1-3): GAGVSQSPRYKVTKRGQDVALRCDPISGHVSLYWYRQALGQGPEFLTYFNYEAQQDKSGLPNDRFSAERPEGSISTLTIQRTEQRDSAMYRCASSVGQGSSGNTIYFGEGSWLTVV.

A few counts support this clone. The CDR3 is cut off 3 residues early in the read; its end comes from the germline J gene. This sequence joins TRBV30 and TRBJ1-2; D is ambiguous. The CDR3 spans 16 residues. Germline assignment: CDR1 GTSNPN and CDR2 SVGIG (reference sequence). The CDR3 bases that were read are TGTGCCTGGAGGAGGCCTAGCGGGATACGATCGGATACC. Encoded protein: CAWRRPSGIRSDT. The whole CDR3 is CAWRRPSGIRSDTYTF.

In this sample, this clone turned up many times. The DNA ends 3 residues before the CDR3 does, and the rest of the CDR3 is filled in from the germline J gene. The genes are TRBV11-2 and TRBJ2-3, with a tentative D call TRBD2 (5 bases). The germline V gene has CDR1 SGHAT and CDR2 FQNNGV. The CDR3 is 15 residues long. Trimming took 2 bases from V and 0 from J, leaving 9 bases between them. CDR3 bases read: TGTGCCAGCAGCTTAAGCCCGGGGAGCACAGATACG. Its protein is CASSLSPGSTDT. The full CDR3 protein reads CASSLSPGSTDTQYF.

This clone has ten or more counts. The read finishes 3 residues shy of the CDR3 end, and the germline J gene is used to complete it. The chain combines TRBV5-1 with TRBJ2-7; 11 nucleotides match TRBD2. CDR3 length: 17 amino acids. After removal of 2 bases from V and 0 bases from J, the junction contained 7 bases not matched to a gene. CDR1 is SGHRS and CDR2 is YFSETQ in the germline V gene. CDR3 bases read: TGCGCCAGCAGCTTAGGGCTAGCGGGAGGCGGCTCCTACGAG. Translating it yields CASSLGLAGGGSYE. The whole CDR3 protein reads CASSLGLAGGGSYEQYF.

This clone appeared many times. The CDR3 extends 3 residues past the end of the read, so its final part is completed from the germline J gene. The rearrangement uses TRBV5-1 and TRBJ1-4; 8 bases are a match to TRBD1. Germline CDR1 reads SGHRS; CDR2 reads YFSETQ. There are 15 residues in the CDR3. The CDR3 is CASSSRTGRNSPLFF. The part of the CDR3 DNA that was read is TGCGCCAGCAGCTCGCGGACAGGGCGGAATTCACCA.

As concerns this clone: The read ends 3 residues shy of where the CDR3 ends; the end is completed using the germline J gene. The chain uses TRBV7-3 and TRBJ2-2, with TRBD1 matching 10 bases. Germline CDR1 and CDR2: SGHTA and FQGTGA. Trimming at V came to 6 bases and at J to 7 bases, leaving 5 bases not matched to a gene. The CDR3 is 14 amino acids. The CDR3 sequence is CASRGTGEVGELFF. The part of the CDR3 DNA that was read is TGTGCCAGCAGAGGGACAGGGGAGGTCGGGGAG.

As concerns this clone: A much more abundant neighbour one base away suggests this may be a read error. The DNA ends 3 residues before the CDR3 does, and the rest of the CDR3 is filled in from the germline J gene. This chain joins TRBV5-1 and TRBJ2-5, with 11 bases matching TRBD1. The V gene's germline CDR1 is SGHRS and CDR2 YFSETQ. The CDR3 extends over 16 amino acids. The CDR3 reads CASSPGQGVSTDTQYF. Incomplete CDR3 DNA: TGCGCCAGCAGCCCGGGACAGGGGGTTAGCACAGATACC.

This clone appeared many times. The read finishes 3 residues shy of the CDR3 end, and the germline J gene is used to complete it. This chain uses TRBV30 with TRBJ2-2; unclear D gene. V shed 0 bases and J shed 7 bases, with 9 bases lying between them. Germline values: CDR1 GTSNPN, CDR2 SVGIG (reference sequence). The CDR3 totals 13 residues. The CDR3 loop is CAWSVLGIGELFF. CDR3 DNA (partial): TGTGCCTGGAGTGTATTGGGCATCGGGGAG.

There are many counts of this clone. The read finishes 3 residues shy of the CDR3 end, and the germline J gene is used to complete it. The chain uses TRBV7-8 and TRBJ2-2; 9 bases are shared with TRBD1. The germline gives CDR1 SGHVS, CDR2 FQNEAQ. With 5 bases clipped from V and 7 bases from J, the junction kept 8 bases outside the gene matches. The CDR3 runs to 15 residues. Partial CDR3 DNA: TGTGCCAGCAGCCCCTGGACAGGGGAGAACGGGGAG. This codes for CASSPWTGENGE. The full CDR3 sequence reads CASSPWTGENGELFF.

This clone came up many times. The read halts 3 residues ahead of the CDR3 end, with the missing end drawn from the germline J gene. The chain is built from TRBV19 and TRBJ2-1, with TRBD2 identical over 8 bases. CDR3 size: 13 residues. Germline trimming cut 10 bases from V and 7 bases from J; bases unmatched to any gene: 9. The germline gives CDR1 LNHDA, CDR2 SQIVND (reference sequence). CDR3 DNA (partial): TGTGCCACGCGGGGGGTCGGGTCAAATGAG. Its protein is CATRGVGSNE. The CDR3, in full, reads CATRGVGSNEQFF.

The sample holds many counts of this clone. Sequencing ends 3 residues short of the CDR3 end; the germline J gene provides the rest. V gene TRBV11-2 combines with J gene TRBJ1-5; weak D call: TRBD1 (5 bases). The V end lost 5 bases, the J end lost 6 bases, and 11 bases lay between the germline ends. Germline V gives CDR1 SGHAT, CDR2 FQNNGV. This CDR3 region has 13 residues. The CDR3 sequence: CASSPRDSQPQHF. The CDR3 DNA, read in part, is TGTGCCAGCAGCCCGAGAGACAGTCAGCCC.

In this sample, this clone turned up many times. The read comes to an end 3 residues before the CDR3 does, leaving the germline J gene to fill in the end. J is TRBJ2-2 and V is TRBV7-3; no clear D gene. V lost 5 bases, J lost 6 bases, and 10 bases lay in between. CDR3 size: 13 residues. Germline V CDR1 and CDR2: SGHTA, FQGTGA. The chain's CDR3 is CASSPSSAGELFF. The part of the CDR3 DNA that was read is TGTGCCAGCAGCCCTAGTTCGGCCGGGGAG. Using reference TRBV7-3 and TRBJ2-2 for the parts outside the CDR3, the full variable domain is GAGVSQTPSNKVTEKGKYVELRCDPISGHTALYWYRQSLGQGPEFLIYFQGTGAADDSGLPNDRFFAVRPEGSVSTLKIQRTERGDSAVYLCASSPSSAGELFFGEGSRLTVL.

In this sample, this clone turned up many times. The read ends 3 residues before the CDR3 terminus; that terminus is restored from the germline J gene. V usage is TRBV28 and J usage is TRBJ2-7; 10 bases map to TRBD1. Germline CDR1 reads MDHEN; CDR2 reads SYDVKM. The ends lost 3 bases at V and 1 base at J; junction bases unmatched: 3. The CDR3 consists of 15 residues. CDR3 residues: CASSFLGQGSYEQYF. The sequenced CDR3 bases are TGTGCCAGCAGTTTCTTGGGACAGGGGTCCTACGAG.

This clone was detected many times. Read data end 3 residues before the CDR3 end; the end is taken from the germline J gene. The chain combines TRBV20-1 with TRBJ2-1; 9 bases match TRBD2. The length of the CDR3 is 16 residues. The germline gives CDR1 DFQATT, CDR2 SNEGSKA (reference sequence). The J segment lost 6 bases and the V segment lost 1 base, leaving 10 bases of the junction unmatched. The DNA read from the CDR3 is TGCAGTGCTAGAGTAGGAGGCGGGAGGGGGAGCAATGAG. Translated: CSARVGGGRGSNE. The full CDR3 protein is CSARVGGGRGSNEQFF.

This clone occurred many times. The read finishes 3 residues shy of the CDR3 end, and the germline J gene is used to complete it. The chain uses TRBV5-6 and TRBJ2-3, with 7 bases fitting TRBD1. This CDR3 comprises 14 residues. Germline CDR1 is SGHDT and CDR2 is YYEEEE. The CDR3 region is CASSFGTENQPQYF. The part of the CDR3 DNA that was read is TGTGCCAGCAGCTTCGGGACAGAGAATCAGCCG.

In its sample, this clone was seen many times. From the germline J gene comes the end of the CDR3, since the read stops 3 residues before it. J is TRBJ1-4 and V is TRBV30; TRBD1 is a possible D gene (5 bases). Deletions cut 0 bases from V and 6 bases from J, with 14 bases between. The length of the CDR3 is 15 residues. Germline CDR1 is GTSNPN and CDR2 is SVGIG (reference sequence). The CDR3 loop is CAWSVGSGGDEKLFF. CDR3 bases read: TGTGCCTGGAGTGTAGGTTCCGGGGGAGATGAAAAA.

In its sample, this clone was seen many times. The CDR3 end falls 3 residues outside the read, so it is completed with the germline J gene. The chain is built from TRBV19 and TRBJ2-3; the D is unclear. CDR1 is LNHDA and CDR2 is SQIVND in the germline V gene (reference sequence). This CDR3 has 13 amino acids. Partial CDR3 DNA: TGTGCCAGTAGTAGGGCAGAGCAAGAGACG. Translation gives CASSRAEQET. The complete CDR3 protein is CASSRAEQETQYF.

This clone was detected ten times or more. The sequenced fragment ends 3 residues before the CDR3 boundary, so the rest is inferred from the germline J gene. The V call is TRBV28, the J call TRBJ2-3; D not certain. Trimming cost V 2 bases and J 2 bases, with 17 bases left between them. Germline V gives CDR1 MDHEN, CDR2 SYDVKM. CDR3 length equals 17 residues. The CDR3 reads CASSLSEGRGYTDTQYF. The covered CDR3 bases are TGTGCCAGCAGTTTAAGTGAAGGGCGAGGATACACAGATACG.

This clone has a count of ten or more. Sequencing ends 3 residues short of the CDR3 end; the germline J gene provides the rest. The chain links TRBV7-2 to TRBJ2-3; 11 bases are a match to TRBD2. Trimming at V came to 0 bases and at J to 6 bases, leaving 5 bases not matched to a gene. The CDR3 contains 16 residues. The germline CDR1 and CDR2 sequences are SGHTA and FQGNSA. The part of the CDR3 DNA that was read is TGTGCCAGCAGCTTAGCTGGTAGCGGGAGGGCGGATACG. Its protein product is CASSLAGSGRADT. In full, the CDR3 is CASSLAGSGRADTQYF.

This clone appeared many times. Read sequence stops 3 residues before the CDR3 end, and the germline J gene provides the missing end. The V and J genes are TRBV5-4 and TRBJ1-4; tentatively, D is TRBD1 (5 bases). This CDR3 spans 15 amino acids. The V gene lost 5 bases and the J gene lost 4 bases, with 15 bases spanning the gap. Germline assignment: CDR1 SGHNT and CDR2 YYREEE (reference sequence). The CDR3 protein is CASSSGGANNEKLFF. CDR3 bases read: TGTGCCAGCAGTTCGGGCGGGGCTAATAATGAAAAA.

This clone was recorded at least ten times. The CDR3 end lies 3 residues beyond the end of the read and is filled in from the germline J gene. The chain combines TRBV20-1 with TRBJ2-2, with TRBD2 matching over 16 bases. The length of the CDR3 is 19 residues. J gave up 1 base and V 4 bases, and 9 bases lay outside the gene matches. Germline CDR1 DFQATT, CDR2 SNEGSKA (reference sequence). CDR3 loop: CSATGLAGGTPMNTGELFF. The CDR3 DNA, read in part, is TGCAGTGCTACGGGACTAGCGGGAGGGACCCCCATGAACACCGGGGAG.

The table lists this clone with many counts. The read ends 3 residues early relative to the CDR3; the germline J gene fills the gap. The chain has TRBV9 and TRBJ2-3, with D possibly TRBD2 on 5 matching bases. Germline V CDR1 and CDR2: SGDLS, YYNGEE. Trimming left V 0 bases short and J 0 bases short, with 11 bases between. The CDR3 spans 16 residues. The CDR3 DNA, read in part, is TGTGCCAGCAGCGTAGAGGGCGGGTCTAGCACAGATACG. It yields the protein CASSVEGGSSTDT. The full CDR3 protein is CASSVEGGSSTDTQYF.

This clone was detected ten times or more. CDR3 bases read: TGTGCCACACGAGAGGGGAGCTATGGC. Protein: CATREGSYG. In full, the CDR3 is CATREGSYGYTF. The gene calls are TRBV6-4 and TRBJ1-2, with D possibly being TRBD1 (5 bases). The DNA ends 3 residues before the CDR3 does, and the rest of the CDR3 is filled in from the germline J gene. The CDR3 spans 12 residues. Trimming cost V 10 bases and J 4 bases, with 13 bases left between them. Germline assignment: CDR1 MRHNA and CDR2 SNTAGT.

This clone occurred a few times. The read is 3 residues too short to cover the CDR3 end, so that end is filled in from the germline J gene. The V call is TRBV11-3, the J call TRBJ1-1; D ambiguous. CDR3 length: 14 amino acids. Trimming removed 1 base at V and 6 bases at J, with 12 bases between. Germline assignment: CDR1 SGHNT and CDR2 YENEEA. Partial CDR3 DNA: TGTGCCAGCAGCTTAGGAGGTGCAGGCTCTGAA. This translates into CASSLGGAGSE. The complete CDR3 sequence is CASSLGGAGSEAFF. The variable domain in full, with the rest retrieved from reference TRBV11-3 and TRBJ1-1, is EAGVVQSPRYKIIEKKQPVAFWCNPISGHNTLYWYLQNLGQGPELLIRYENEEAVDDSQLPKDRFSAERLKGVDSTLKIQPAELGDSAVYLCASSLGGAGSEAFFGQGTRLTVV.

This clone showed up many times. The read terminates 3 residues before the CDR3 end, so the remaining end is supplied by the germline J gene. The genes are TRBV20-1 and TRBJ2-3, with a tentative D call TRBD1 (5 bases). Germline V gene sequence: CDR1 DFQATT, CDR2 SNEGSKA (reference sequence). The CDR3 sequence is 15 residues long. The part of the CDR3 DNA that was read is TGCAGTGCTAGGTTGGCAGGGTGGTCCCAAGAGACG. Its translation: CSARLAGWSQET. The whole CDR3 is CSARLAGWSQETQYF.

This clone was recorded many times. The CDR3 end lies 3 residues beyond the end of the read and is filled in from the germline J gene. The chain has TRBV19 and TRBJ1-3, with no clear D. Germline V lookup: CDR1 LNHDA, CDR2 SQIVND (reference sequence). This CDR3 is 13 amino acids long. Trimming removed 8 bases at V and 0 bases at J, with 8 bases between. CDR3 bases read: TGTGCCAGTGAGGTCCGCTCTGGAAACACC. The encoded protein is CASEVRSGNT. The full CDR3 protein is CASEVRSGNTIYF.

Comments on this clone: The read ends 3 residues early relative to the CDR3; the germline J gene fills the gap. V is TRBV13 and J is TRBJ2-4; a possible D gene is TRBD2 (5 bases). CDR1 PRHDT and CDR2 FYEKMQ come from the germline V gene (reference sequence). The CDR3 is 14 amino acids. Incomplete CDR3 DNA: TGTGCCAGCAGCCCCTGGACGGGGAACTATGGT. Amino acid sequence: CASSPWTGNYG. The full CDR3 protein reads CASSPWTGNYGQYF.

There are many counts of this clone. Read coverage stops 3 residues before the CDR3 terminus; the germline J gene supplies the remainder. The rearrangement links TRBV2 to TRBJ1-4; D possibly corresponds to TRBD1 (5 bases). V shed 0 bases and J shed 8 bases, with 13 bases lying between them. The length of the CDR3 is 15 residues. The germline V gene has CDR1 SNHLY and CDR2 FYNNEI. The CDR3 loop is CASSEAWGGEEKLFF. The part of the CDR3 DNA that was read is TGTGCCAGCAGTGAAGCCTGGGGGGGGGAGGAAAAA.

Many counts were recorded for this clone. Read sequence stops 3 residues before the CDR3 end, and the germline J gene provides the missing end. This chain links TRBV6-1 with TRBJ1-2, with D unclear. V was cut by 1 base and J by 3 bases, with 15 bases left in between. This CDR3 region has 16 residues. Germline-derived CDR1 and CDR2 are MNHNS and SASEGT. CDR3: CASSEVGSGDYYGYTF. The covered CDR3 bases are TGTGCCAGCAGTGAAGTAGGATCCGGGGATTACTATGGC.